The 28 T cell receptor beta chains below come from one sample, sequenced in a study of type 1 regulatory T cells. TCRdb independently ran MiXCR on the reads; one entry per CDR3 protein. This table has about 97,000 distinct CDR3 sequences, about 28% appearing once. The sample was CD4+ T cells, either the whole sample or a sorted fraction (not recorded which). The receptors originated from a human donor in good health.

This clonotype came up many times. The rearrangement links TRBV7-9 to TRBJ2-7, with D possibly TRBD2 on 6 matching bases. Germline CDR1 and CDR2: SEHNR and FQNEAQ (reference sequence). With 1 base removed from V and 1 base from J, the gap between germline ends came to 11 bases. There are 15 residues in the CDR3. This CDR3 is CASSLEAGRSYEQYF. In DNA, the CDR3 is TGTGCCAGCAGCTTAGAGGCGGGACGTTCCTACGAGCAGTACTTC.

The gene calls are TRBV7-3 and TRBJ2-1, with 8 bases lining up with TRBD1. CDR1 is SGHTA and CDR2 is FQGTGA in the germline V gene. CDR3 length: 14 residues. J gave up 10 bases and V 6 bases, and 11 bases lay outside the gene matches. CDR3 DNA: TGTGCCAGCAGGCAGGACAGGGCGTCGGGGGAGCAGTTCTTC. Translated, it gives CASRQDRASGEQFF.

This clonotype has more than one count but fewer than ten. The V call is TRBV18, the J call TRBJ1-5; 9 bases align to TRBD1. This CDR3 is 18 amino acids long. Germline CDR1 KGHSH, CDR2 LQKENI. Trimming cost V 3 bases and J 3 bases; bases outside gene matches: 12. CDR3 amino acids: CASSPLSLGQGNNQPQHF. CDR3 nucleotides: TGTGCCAGCTCACCTTTATCTTTGGGACAGGGCAACAATCAGCCCCAGCATTTT.

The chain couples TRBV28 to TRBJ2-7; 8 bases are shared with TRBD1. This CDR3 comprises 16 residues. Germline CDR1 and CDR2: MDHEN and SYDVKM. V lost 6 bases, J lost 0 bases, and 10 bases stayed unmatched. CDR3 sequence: CASSAGGSRNSYEQYF. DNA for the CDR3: TGTGCCAGCAGCGCAGGGGGCAGCCGGAACTCCTACGAGCAGTACTTC.

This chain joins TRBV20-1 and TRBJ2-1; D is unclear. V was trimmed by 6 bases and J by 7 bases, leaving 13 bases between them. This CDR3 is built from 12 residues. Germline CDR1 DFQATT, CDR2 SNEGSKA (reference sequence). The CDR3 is CSAEVARNEQFF. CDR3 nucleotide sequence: TGCAGTGCCGAGGTTGCTCGGAATGAGCAGTTCTTC.

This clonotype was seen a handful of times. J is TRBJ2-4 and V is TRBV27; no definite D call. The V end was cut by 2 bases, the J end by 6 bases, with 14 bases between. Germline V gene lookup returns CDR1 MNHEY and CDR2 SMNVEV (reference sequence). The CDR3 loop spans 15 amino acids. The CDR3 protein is CASSLRSGPGNIQYF. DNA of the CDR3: TGTGCCAGCAGTTTACGGTCGGGTCCGGGAAACATTCAGTACTTC.

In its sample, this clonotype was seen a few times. The CDR3 loop is CASSEWGEPQFF. The DNA of the CDR3 is TGTGCCAGCAGTGAGTGGGGAGAGCCGCAGTTCTTC. This chain connects TRBV6-4 to TRBJ2-1, with D tentatively TRBD2 (5 bases). Germline V CDR1 and CDR2: MRHNA, SNTAGT. The V and J ends lost 3 bases and 12 bases respectively, with 12 bases between them. The CDR3 runs 12 residues.

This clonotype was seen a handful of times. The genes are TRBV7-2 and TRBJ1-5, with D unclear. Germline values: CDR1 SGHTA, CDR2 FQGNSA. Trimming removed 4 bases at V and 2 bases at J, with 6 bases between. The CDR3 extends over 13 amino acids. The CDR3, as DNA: TGTGCCAGCAGCTACCGGGGCAATCAGCCCCAGCATTTT. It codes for CASSYRGNQPQHF.

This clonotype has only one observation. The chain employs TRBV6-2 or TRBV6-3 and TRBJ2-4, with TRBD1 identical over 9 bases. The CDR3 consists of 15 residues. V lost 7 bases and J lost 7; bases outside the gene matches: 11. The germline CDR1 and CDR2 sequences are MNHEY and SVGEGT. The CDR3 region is CASNNPGTGMNIQYF. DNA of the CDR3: TGTGCCAGCAACAACCCCGGGACAGGGATGAACATTCAGTACTTC.

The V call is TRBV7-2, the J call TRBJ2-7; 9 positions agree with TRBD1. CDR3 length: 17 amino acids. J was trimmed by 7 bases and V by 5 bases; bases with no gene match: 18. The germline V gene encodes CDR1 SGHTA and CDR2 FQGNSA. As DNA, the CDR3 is TGTGCCAGCAGCCCCGCCGGGACAGGGCTTGGCGGGGGAGAGCAGTACTTC. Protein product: CASSPAGTGLGGGEQYF. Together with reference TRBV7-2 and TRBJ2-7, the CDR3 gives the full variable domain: GAGVSQSPSNKVTEKGKDVELRCDPISGHTALYWYRQSLGQGLEFLIYFQGNSAPDKSGLPSDRFSAERTGGSVSTLTIQRTQQEDSAVYLCASSPAGTGLGGGEQYFGPGTRLTVT.

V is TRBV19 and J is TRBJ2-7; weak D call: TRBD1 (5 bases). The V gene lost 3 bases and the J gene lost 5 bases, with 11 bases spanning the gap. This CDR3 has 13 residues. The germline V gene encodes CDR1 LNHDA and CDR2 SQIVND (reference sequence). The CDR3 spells CASSIWGEHEQYF. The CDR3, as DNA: TGTGCCAGTAGTATTTGGGGCGAACACGAGCAGTACTTC.

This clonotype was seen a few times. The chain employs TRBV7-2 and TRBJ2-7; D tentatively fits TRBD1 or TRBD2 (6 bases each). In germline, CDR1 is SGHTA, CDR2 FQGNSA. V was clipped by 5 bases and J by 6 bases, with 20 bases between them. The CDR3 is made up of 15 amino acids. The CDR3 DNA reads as TGTGCCAGCAGCGCCCGGAGTGGGGGGCTTGGCGAGCAGTACTTC. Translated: CASSARSGGLGEQYF.

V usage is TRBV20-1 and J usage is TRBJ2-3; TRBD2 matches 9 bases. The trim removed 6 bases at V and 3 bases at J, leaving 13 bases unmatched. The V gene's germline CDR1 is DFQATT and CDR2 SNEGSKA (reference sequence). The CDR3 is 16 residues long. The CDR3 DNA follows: TGCAGTGCATACTCGGGGCTAGCGGGAAGGACAGATACGCAGTATTTT. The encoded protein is CSAYSGLAGRTDTQYF.

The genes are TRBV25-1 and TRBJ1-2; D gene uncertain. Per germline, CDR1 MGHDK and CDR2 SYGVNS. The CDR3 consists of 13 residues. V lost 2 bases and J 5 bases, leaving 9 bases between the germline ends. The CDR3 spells CASSELGVYGYTF. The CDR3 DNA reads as TGTGCCAGCAGTGAACTGGGAGTATATGGCTACACCTTC.

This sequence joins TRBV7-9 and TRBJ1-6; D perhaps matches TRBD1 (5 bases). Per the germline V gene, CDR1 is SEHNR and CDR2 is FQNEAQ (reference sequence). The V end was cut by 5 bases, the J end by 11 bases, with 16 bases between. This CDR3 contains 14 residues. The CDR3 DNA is TGTGCCAGCAGCCCAGGGTCCTCTTGGACACCCCTCCACTTT. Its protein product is CASSPGSSWTPLHF.

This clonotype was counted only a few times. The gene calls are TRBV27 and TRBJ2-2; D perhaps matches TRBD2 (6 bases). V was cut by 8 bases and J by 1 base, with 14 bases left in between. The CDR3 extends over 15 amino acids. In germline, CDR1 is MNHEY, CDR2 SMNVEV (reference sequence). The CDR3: CASRPSGLNTGELFF. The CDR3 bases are TGTGCCAGCCGCCCCAGCGGGCTGAACACCGGGGAGCTGTTTTTT.

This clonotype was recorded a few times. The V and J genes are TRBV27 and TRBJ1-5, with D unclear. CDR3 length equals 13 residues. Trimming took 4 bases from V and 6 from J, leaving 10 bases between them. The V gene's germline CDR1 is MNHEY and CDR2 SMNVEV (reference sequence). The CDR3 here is CASSYSGSQPQHF. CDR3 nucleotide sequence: TGTGCCAGCAGTTACTCGGGCAGTCAGCCCCAGCATTTT.

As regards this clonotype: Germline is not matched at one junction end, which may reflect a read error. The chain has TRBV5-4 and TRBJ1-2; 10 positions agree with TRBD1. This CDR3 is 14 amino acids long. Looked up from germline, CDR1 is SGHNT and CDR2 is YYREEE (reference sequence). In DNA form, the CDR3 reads TGTGCCAGCAGAAAGGACAGGGGGATCTATGGCTACACTTTC. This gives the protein CASRKDRGIYGYTF.

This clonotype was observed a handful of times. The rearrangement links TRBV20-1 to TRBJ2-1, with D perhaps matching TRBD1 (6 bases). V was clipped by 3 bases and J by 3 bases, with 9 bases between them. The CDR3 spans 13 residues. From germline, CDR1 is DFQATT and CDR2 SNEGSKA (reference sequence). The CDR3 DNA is TGCAGTGCTAGTAAGGACAGCTACAATGAGCAGTTCTTC. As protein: CSASKDSYNEQFF.

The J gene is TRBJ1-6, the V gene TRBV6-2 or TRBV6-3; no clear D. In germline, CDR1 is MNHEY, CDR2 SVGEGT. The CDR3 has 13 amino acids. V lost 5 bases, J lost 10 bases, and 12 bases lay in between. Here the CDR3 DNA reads TGTGCCAGCAGTAATATTCCGAGCTCACCCCTCCACTTT. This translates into CASSNIPSSPLHF.

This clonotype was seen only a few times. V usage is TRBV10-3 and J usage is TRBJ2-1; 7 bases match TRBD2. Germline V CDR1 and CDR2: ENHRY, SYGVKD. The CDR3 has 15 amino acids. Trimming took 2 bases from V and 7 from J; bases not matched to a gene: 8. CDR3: CAISEGRAGINEQFF. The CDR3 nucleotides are TGTGCCATCAGTGAGGGGAGGGCCGGCATAAATGAGCAGTTCTTC.

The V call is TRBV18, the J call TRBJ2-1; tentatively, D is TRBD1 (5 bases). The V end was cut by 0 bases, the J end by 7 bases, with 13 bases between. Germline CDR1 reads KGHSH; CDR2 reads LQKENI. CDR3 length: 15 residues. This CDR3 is CASSPPLQGRNEQFF. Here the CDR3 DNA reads TGTGCCAGCTCACCACCGCTTCAGGGTCGGAATGAGCAGTTCTTC.

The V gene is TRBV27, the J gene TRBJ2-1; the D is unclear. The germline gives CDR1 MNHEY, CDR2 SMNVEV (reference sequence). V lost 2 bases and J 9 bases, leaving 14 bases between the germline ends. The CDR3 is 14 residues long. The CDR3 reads CASSLRRAATEQFF. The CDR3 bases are TGTGCCAGCAGTTTACGTCGAGCAGCTACTGAGCAGTTCTTC.

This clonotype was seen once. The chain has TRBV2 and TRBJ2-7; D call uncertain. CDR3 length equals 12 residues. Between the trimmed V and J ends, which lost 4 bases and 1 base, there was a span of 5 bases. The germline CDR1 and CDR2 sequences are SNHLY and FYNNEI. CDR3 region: CASSAQSYEQYF. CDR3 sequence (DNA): TGTGCCAGCAGTGCCCAATCCTACGAGCAGTACTTC.

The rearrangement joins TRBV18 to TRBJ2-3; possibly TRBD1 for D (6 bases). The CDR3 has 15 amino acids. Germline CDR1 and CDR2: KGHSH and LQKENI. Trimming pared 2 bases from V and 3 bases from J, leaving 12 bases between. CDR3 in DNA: TGTGCCAGCTCACCAGGGCAGGGGTTGACAGATACGCAGTATTTT. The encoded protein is CASSPGQGLTDTQYF.

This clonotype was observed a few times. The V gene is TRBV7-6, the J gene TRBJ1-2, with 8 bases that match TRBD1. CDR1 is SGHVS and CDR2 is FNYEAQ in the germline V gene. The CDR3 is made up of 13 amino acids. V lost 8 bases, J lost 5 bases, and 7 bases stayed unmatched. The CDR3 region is CASSGTGPYGYTF. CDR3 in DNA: TGTGCCAGCTCCGGGACAGGACCTTATGGCTACACCTTC.

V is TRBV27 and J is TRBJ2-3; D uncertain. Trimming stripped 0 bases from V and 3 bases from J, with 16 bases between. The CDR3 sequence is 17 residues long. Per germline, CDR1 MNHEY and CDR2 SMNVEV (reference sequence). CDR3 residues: CASSLSWDPLGTDTQYF. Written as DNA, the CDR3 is TGTGCCAGCAGTTTATCCTGGGATCCTCTAGGGACAGATACGCAGTATTTT.

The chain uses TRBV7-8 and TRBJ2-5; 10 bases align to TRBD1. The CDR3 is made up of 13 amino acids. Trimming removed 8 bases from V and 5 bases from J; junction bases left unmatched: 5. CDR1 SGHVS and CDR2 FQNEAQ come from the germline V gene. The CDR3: CASGTGVRETQYF. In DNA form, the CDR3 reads TGTGCCAGCGGGACAGGGGTTAGGGAGACCCAGTACTTC.